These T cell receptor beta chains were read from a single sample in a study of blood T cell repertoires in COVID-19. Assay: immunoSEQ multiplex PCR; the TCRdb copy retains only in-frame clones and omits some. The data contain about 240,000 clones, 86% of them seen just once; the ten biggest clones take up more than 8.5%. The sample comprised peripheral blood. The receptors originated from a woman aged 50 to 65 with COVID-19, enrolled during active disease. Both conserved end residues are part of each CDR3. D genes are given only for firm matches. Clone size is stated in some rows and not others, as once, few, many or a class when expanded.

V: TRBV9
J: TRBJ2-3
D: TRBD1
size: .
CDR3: CASSVDPGGLSDTQYF
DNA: TGTGCCAGCAGCGTAGACCCAGGGGGTTTATCAGATACGCAGTATTTT

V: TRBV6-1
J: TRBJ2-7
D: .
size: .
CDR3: CASSEFVYEQYF
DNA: TGTGCCAGCAGTGAATTCGTATACGAGCAGTACTTC

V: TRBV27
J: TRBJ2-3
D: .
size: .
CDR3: CASRRDLATDTQYF
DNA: TGTGCCAGCAGAAGGGACCTAGCGACGGATACGCAGTATTTT

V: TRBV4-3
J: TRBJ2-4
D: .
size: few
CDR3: CASSQGTKNIQYF
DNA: TGCGCCAGCAGCCAAGGTACAAAAAACATTCAGTACTTC

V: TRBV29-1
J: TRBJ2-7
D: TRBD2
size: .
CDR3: CSVEGLAGASSYEQYF
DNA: TGCAGCGTTGAAGGACTAGCGGGCGCCAGCTCCTACGAGCAGTACTTC

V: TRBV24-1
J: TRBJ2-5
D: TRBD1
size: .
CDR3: CATSDTWTGGYQETQYF
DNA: TGTGCCACCAGTGATACATGGACAGGGGGGTACCAAGAGACCCAGTACTTC

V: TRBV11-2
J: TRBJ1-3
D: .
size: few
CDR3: CASSLYGESGNTIYF
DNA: TGTGCCAGCAGCTTGTACGGGGAATCCGGAAACACCATATATTTT

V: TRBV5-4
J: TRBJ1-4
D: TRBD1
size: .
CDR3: CASSSPHRGEKLFF
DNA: TGTGCCAGCAGCTCTCCCCACAGGGGTGAAAAACTGTTTTTT

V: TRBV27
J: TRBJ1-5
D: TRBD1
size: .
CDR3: CASSSTGVSQPQHF
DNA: TGTGCCAGCAGTTCAACAGGGGTGAGTCAGCCCCAGCATTTT

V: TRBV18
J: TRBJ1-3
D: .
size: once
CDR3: CASSPPGGGFSGNTIYF
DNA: TGTGCCAGCTCACCACCGGGCGGAGGATTCTCTGGAAACACCATATATTTT

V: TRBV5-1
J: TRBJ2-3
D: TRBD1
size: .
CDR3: CASSLGDRRHDTQYF
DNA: TGCGCCAGCAGCTTGGGGGACAGGCGCCATGATACGCAGTATTTT

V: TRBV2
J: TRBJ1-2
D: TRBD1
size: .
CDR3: CASTINRQGGNGYTF
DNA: TGTGCCAGCACCATAAATCGACAGGGAGGAAATGGCTACACCTTC

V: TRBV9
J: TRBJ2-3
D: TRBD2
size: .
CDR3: CASSTGPLTGGQYF
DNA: TGTGCCAGCAGCACCGGGCCCCTAACGGGAGGGCAGTATTTT

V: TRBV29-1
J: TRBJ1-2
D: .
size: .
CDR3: CSVDDPGSNYGYTF
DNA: TGCAGCGTGGACGACCCCGGGAGCAACTATGGCTACACCTTC